This T cell receptor (beta chain) was recovered during a study of blood T cell repertoires in COVID-19 (TCRdb year 2020). Regarding the research as a whole: Samples from collaborators originated in the United States, Italy and Spain and spanned both the acute and convalescent phases of COVID-19. The prospective study material was composed of cDNA or gDNA derived from T cells, B-cell-depleted T cells, or PBMCs. Where available, HLA class I and class II types were obtained from metadata supplied by the sample provider rather than from assay-based typing. Samples were obtained from the ongoing ImmuneRACE study (first 160 participants) and from about 1,300 subjects provided by 6 global collaborators. The dataset comprised deeply sampled blood TCRbeta repertoires from subjects exposed to, actively infected with, or recovered from COVID-19. The repertoires were made available in a free public database intended to serve as a resource for research on the immune response to SARS-CoV-2. The sample metadata nearly always contained a de-identified subject ID, COVID-19 status, age in years and sex. Points the paper makes about the study in general: The quantity of clinical and demographic metadata differed by source and by participant and was supplied without curation.

This clone was observed a few times. It has no known antigen specificity. The input lacks base qualities; no much larger clone sits a single base away. The immunoSEQ Assay, a bias-controlled multiplex PCR, was used to amplify TCRbeta CDR3 regions from genomic DNA. As for how the authors treated the data: Within the assay, amplification of reference gene primers was used to estimate how many nucleated cells each sample contained. Sequence reads were collapsed and filtered to measure the absolute abundance of every unique TCRbeta CDR3 rearrangement. For each sample, productive Simpson clonality was calculated as the square root of Simpson's diversity index across productive rearrangements. The source is immuneACCESS, and TCRdb retained only in-frame sequences with V and J called. Part of the clones is not carried over; for the studies checked, unresolved V genes explain less than half of this, and the remainder is unexplained. The V and J calls and clone size come from that table; D and trimming were worked out from the DNA. For this sample there are under 250,000 clones; 65% to 85% appear just once. The top ten clones comprise about 4.2% of the sample.

Based on the germline V gene, the CDR1 and CDR2 sequences are SGDLS and YYNGEE. V and J are trimmed by 0 bases and 5 bases, and the gene matches miss 7 bases of the junction. The CDR3 has 16 amino acids, counting the end cysteine and phenylalanine. The entry retains the CDR3 DNA only, 48 bases that are in frame from base 1. Whole blood was collected in K2EDTA tubes by collaborating institutions according to the institutions' own protocols. For TCRbeta analysis, collaborators shipped samples as frozen whole blood, isolated PBMCs, or DNA extracted from either of those sample types. Sequencing was done on a sample of peripheral blood. This TCR was recovered from a man over 45 with active or convalescent COVID-19. Recombination linked TRBV9 to TRBJ2-1, with TRBD1 identical over 8 junction bases. The CDR3 amino acid sequence is: CASSVGPGGGNNEQFF. The DNA reads TGTGCCAGCAGCGTAGGTCCAGGGGGCGGTAACAATGAGCAGTTCTTC.